The entry below gives a single TCR beta chain sequence along with its context. Its antigen is unknown. The source of the sample is a study of OX40 agonist ivuxolimab in advanced cancers. For the study at large: Partial responses were recorded for three patients, including one with hepatocellular carcinoma and two with cutaneous melanoma.

General observations from the study: Nonresponders, in some cases, also had low normalized T-cell clonal expansion. Expansion of clones was among the lowest in partial responders at 0.1-3.0 mg/kg.

J gave up 8 bases and V 5 bases, and 7 bases lay outside the gene matches. CDR1 is SGHDT, CDR2 YYEEEE, per germline. The CDR3 has 14 amino acids. Only in-frame clones appear in the TCRdb table, and some are missing; sequencing was by immunoSEQ multiplex PCR. Here the sample spans approximately 35,000 clones, under 85% being singletons. The specimen comprised CD4+ or CD8+ T cells sorted from blood, sampled in a trial of the OX40 agonist ivuxolimab. The TCR sequence derives from an adult with an advanced solid tumor such as melanoma, head and neck, liver or kidney cancer. The chain uses TRBV5-6 and TRBJ2-1; 10 positions match TRBD2. CDR3 loop: CASRPGLASYEQFF. The CDR3 DNA is TGTGCCAGCAGACCGGGACTAGCGTCTTATGAGCAGTTCTTC.